These 13 T cell receptor beta chains were sequenced from one sample in a study of identical twins. Via MiXCR, TCRdb re-called the 5' RACE reads, giving one row per CDR3 protein. The sample has 200,000 to 250,000 distinct CDR3 sequences, approximately 5.9% seen once. This sample was also put to use in a study of T cells expressing NK-cell markers.

The sequenced sample consisted of CD8+ T cells sorted from blood. The receptors shown here come from a woman aged 18-29 years in good health.

About this clonotype: At one of its ends the junction is not consistent with the germline gene, which may arise from a read error. This chain links TRBV20-1 with TRBJ1-1; D not resolved. Germline V gene lookup returns CDR1 DFQATT and CDR2 SNEGSKA (reference sequence). The CDR3 is made up of 12 amino acids. The CDR3 DNA follows: TGCAGTGGAGTCCGGGGAAATACTGAAGCTCTCTTT. Translating gives CSGVRGNTEALF.

This clonotype was counted many times. The chain uses TRBV14 and TRBJ1-2; D unclear. V was shortened by 4 bases and J by 4 bases, with 16 bases between the two germline ends. The germline gives CDR1 SGHDN, CDR2 FVKESK. The CDR3 loop spans 15 amino acids. In DNA form, the CDR3 reads TGTGCCAGCAGCCCCGTCGCGGGGATAGGCTATGGCTACACCTTC. Translating gives CASSPVAGIGYGYTF.

This clonotype was seen more than once but under ten times. J is TRBJ2-3 and V is TRBV9, with D hard to call. Trimming took 3 bases from V and 0 from J, leaving 14 bases between them. This CDR3 region has 16 residues. Germline CDR1 reads SGDLS; CDR2 reads YYNGEE. In DNA form, the CDR3 reads TGTGCCAGCAGCGCCCTTGTAGGGTCTAGCACAGATACGCAGTATTTT. Amino acid sequence: CASSALVGSSTDTQYF.

V gene TRBV25-1 combines with J gene TRBJ2-7, with 7 nucleotides matching TRBD2. Germline V gene lookup returns CDR1 MGHDK and CDR2 SYGVNS. V trimming: 3 bases; J trimming: 7 bases; junction bases outside the gene matches: 6. CDR3 length equals 13 residues. This CDR3 reads CASSDPGLEEQYF. The CDR3 bases are TGTGCCAGCAGTGACCCAGGACTAGAGGAGCAGTACTTC.

The rearrangement uses TRBV7-8 and TRBJ2-3; D gene unclear. Trimming cost V 5 bases and J 2 bases, with 11 bases left between them. Germline CDR1 SGHVS, CDR2 FQNEAQ. This CDR3 region has 14 residues. CDR3 sequence reads: CASSRLGDTDTQYF. In DNA form, the CDR3 reads TGTGCCAGCAGCCGCTTAGGAGACACAGATACGCAGTATTTT.

This clonotype turned up a few times. The chain couples TRBV7-9 to TRBJ2-3; TRBD1 or TRBD2 may be the D gene (5 bases each). Germline V gene sequence: CDR1 SEHNR, CDR2 FQNEAQ (reference sequence). The germline V and J ends were trimmed by 6 bases and 1 base, with 11 bases remaining between them. CDR3 length: 14 residues. CDR3 bases: TGTGCCAGCAGGGTAAAGGGACGCACAGATACGCAGTATTTT. Amino acids: CASRVKGRTDTQYF.

The chain is built from TRBV29-1 and TRBJ1-5, with D perhaps TRBD1 (5 bases). Germline-derived CDR1 and CDR2 are SQVTM and ANQGSEA. Trimming shortened V by 4 bases and J by 4 bases, and 11 bases separated the two germline ends. CDR3 size: 13 residues. Written as DNA, the CDR3 is TGCAGCGTTGGTACAGGAATTAATCAGCCCCAGCATTTT. Protein: CSVGTGINQPQHF.

This clonotype was recorded at least ten times. The chain carries TRBV6-1 and TRBJ2-7, with D perhaps TRBD1 (5 bases). The CDR3 has 13 amino acids. CDR1 is MNHNS, CDR2 SASEGT, per germline. V was trimmed by 6 bases and J by 4 bases, leaving 13 bases between them. The CDR3 region has the DNA TGTGCCAGCAGCCTTCAGGGTGGGTACGAGCAGTACTTC. Amino acid sequence: CASSLQGGYEQYF.

This clonotype was observed a handful of times. The chain carries TRBV7-8 and TRBJ2-7, with unresolved D. The germline gives CDR1 SGHVS, CDR2 FQNEAQ. This CDR3 spans 15 amino acids. Deletions cut 1 base from V and 6 bases from J, with 16 bases between. The chain's CDR3 is CASSLGTSVLREQYF. In DNA form, the CDR3 reads TGTGCCAGCAGCTTAGGGACGTCGGTACTACGCGAGCAGTACTTC. Full variable domain (remainder filled in from reference TRBV7-8 and TRBJ2-7): GAGVSQSPRYKVAKRGQDVALRCDPISGHVSLFWYQQALGQGPEFLTYFQNEAQLDKSGLPSDRFFAERPEGSVSTLKIQRTQQEDSAVYLCASSLGTSVLREQYFGPGTRLTVT.

This clonotype was seen a few times. This rearrangement joins TRBV7-9 to TRBJ2-7, with TRBD1 matching 8 bases. Germline V gene lookup returns CDR1 SEHNR and CDR2 FQNEAQ (reference sequence). J gave up 7 bases and V 7 bases, and 15 bases lay outside the gene matches. CDR3 length: 15 residues. The CDR3 DNA reads TGTGCCAGCAACCATCCGGCCAGGGGGCAGGGGGAGCAGTACTTC. It yields the protein CASNHPARGQGEQYF.

This clonotype was seen a handful of times. This chain uses TRBV27 with TRBJ2-1, with D perhaps matching TRBD1 or TRBD2 (5 bases each). The germline gives CDR1 MNHEY, CDR2 SMNVEV (reference sequence). Trimming removed 5 bases at V and 7 bases at J, with 21 bases between. The CDR3 loop spans 16 amino acids. CDR3 loop: CASSPLGDGSKNEQFF. CDR3 DNA: TGTGCCAGCAGTCCTCTTGGGGACGGAAGTAAGAATGAGCAGTTCTTC.

The CDR3 DNA reads TGTGCCAGCAGCGCCGGGACTAGCGGGGGCCAAGAGCAGTACTTC. Encoded protein: CASSAGTSGGQEQYF. The rearrangement uses TRBV9 and TRBJ2-7; TRBD2 aligns across 14 bases. From germline, CDR1 is SGDLS and CDR2 YYNGEE. Trimming removed 3 bases from V and 7 bases from J; junction bases left unmatched: 6. This CDR3 contains 15 residues.

In its sample, this clonotype is medium-sized. CDR3 sequence: CASSSLMRLNTEAFF. The CDR3 bases are TGTGCCAGCAGTTCACTAATGAGACTGAACACTGAAGCTTTCTTT. The chain combines TRBV27 with TRBJ1-1; the D is unclear. Per the germline V gene, CDR1 is MNHEY and CDR2 is SMNVEV (reference sequence). V shed 4 bases and J shed 0 bases, with 12 bases lying between them. The CDR3 sequence is 15 residues long.